This T cell receptor beta chain was obtained from a study of blood T cells in healthy people across ages. Donation came from healthy Caucasian individuals in Russia who were aged 6 to 90. Together with a sample-barcoded 5' primer, a J-beta primer mix was included in a second PCR lasting about 7 to 11 cycles. At least 2.5 million CDR3-containing paired-end reads were obtained per sample. TCRdb ran MiXCR on the 5' RACE reads and lists one entry per CDR3 protein. The data contain some 900,000 distinct CDR3 sequences, around 46% of them singletons. This clonotype occurred a few times. The CDR3 loop spans 15 amino acids. V dropped 1 base and J dropped 5 bases, with 14 bases sitting between them. Germline V gene lookup returns CDR1 MDHEN and CDR2 SYDVKM.

The sequence was obtained from a man in his thirties or forties in good health. The specimen sequenced was blood. The rearrangement links TRBV28 to TRBJ2-5; D is ambiguous. The CDR3 reads CASSLSSIERETQYF. The CDR3 DNA is TGTGCCAGCAGTTTATCCTCAATCGAGAGGGAGACCCAGTACTTC.